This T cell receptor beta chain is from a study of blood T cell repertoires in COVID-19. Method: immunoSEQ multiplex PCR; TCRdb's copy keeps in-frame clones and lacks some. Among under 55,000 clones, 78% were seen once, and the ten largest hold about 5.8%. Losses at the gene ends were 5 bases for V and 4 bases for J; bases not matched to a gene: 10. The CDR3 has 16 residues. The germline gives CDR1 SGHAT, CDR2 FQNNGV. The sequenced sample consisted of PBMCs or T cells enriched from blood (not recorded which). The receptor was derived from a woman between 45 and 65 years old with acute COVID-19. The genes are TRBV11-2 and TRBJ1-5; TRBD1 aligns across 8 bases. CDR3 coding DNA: TGTGCCAGCAGCCCGAGGACAGGGACATCGAATCAGCCCCAGCATTTT. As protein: CASSPRTGTSNQPQHF.